Listed below are T cell receptor beta chains from one sample, sequenced in a study of technical replicates of blood from several donors. Some clones are missing from TCRdb's copy, which holds only in-frame ones; the method was immunoSEQ multiplex PCR. The table records some 100,000 clones, roughly 95% of them present only once. Sequenced: T cells isolated from PBMCs. The source is a human donor in good health. CDR3s include the opening cysteine and the closing phenylalanine or tryptophan. The D gene is left open where the match is weak. Clone size is stated in some rows and not others, as once, few, many or a class when expanded.

J gene: TRBJ2-3
clone size: NA
V gene: TRBV29-1
D gene: NA
CDR3 DNA: TGCAGCGTGGAGGGGAGGACGGGAATGGCGGGGTTCACAGATACGCAGTATTTT
CDR3 protein: CSVEGRTGMAGFTDTQYF

J gene: TRBJ1-2
clone size: NA
V gene: TRBV9
D gene: TRBD1
CDR3 DNA: TGTGCCAGCAGCGTAGAGCCAGGGGGCGGTCGATATGGCTACACCTTC
CDR3 protein: CASSVEPGGGRYGYTF

J gene: TRBJ2-7
clone size: NA
V gene: TRBV6-1
D gene: TRBD2
CDR3 DNA: TGTGCCAGTCTACCCGGGACTACGTCCTACGAGCAGTACTTC
CDR3 protein: CASLPGTTSYEQYF

J gene: TRBJ1-2
clone size: NA
V gene: TRBV28
D gene: TRBD1
CDR3 DNA: TGTGCCAGCAGTTTATCAGGGGGCTATGGCTACACCTTC
CDR3 protein: CASSLSGGYGYTF

J gene: TRBJ1-2
clone size: NA
V gene: TRBV11-2
D gene: NA
CDR3 DNA: TGTGCCAGCAGCCACCGTGTGTGGGGACTGACCTATGGCTACACCTTC
CDR3 protein: CASSHRVWGLTYGYTF

J gene: TRBJ2-1
clone size: NA
V gene: TRBV4-1
D gene: TRBD2
CDR3 DNA: TGCGCCAGCAGCCATCTCTTAACCGGGACTAGCGGGAGTAAGTTCAACAATGAGCAGTTCTTC
CDR3 protein: CASSHLLTGTSGSKFNNEQFF

J gene: TRBJ1-4
clone size: once
V gene: TRBV5-4
D gene: NA
CDR3 DNA: TGTGCCAGCAGCTTGGCCGGGGGGGGAAAACTGTTTTTT
CDR3 protein: CASSLAGGGKLFF

J gene: TRBJ2-3
clone size: NA
V gene: TRBV9
D gene: NA
CDR3 DNA: TGTGCCAGCAGCGTAGGGTCGGGGGGCCTTTGGGAAACAGATACGCAGTATTTT
CDR3 protein: CASSVGSGGLWETDTQYF

J gene: TRBJ2-7
clone size: NA
V gene: TRBV28
D gene: TRBD2
CDR3 DNA: TGTGCCAGCAAACTAGCGGGAGGCTACGAGCAGTACTTC
CDR3 protein: CASKLAGGYEQYF

J gene: TRBJ2-3
clone size: NA
V gene: TRBV6-5
D gene: TRBD2
CDR3 DNA: TGTGCCAGCAGTTACTATGCGGCGGGAGGAACAGATACGCAGTATTTT
CDR3 protein: CASSYYAAGGTDTQYF

J gene: TRBJ2-1
clone size: NA
V gene: TRBV27
D gene: TRBD2
CDR3 DNA: TGTGCCAGCAGTATCCTAGCGGGAGGGGTCTACAATGAGCAGTTCTTC
CDR3 protein: CASSILAGGVYNEQFF

J gene: TRBJ2-1
clone size: NA
V gene: TRBV7-9
D gene: TRBD1
CDR3 DNA: TGTGCCAGCAGCACAAATTACGGGACAGGGGGCAATGAGCAGTTCTTC
CDR3 protein: CASSTNYGTGGNEQFF

J gene: TRBJ2-7
clone size: NA
V gene: TRBV9
D gene: TRBD2
CDR3 DNA: TGTGCCAGCAGCGTAGGGCCCACTGAGCGGGGGGTCTCCTACGAGCAGTACTTC
CDR3 protein: CASSVGPTERGVSYEQYF

J gene: TRBJ2-7
clone size: once
V gene: TRBV5-4
D gene: NA
CDR3 DNA: TGTGCCAGCAGCTTGGATTTTGGGAGTGGGTACGAGCAGTACTTC
CDR3 protein: CASSLDFGSGYEQYF

J gene: TRBJ2-2
clone size: NA
V gene: TRBV6-5
D gene: TRBD1
CDR3 DNA: TGTGCCAGCAGTATGGACAGGGGTACCGGGGAGCTGTTTTTT
CDR3 protein: CASSMDRGTGELFF

J gene: TRBJ2-5
clone size: NA
V gene: TRBV30
D gene: TRBD2
CDR3 DNA: TGTGCCTGCCGAGCGGGGGGGGAGGAGACCCAGTACTTC
CDR3 protein: CACRAGGEETQYF

J gene: TRBJ1-2
clone size: NA
V gene: TRBV5-1
D gene: NA
CDR3 DNA: TGCGCCAGCAGCTTGGACCAGGGGTTTGCCTATGGCTACACCTTC
CDR3 protein: CASSLDQGFAYGYTF

J gene: TRBJ1-3
clone size: NA
V gene: TRBV7-7
D gene: NA
CDR3 DNA: TGTGCCAGCAGCTTAGGTCCGAGCTCTGGAAACACCATATATTTT
CDR3 protein: CASSLGPSSGNTIYF

J gene: TRBJ2-1
clone size: once
V gene: TRBV11-3
D gene: TRBD1
CDR3 DNA: TGTGCCAGCAGCCCCGGGACAGGGGGCAATGAGCAGTTCTTC
CDR3 protein: CASSPGTGGNEQFF

J gene: TRBJ1-1
clone size: NA
V gene: TRBV7-9
D gene: NA
CDR3 DNA: TGTGCCAGCAGCTCCCGTTCTACAGGAGACACTGAAGCTTTCTTT
CDR3 protein: CASSSRSTGDTEAFF

J gene: TRBJ1-2
clone size: NA
V gene: TRBV11-2
D gene: TRBD1
CDR3 DNA: TGTGCCAGCAGCTTAGAAGGACAGGGCGGCGGCTACACCTTC
CDR3 protein: CASSLEGQGGGYTF

J gene: TRBJ2-3
clone size: NA
V gene: TRBV6-5
D gene: NA
CDR3 DNA: TGTGCCAGCAGTTACCGCGACAGAGACACAGATACGCAGTATTTT
CDR3 protein: CASSYRDRDTDTQYF

J gene: TRBJ1-4
clone size: once
V gene: TRBV19
D gene: NA
CDR3 DNA: TGTGCCAGTATGGCTCGTAATGAAAAACTGTTTTTT
CDR3 protein: CASMARNEKLFF

J gene: TRBJ2-7
clone size: NA
V gene: TRBV27
D gene: NA
CDR3 DNA: TGTGCCAGCAGCTCCCCCCTCCGGGGGTTGTATGAGCAGTACTTC
CDR3 protein: CASSSPLRGLYEQYF

J gene: TRBJ2-7
clone size: NA
V gene: TRBV28
D gene: TRBD2
CDR3 DNA: TGTGCCAGCCGGACTAGCGGGAACGACGAGCAGTACTTC
CDR3 protein: CASRTSGNDEQYF

J gene: TRBJ1-4
clone size: NA
V gene: TRBV5-1
D gene: TRBD1
CDR3 DNA: TGCGCCAGCAGCCCGACCCCCGGACAGGGGAATGAAAAACTGTTTTTT
CDR3 protein: CASSPTPGQGNEKLFF

J gene: TRBJ2-5
clone size: NA
V gene: TRBV18
D gene: TRBD2
CDR3 DNA: TGTGCCAGCTCACCCCCAAGCACGGGAGGCCAAGAGACCCAGTACTTC
CDR3 protein: CASSPPSTGGQETQYF

J gene: TRBJ1-1
clone size: NA
V gene: TRBV10-1
D gene: NA
CDR3 DNA: TGCGCCAGCAGTGAGCCAGGGGTTGAAGCTTTCTTT
CDR3 protein: CASSEPGVEAFF

J gene: TRBJ1-5
clone size: NA
V gene: TRBV5-1
D gene: NA
CDR3 DNA: TGCGCCAGCAGCTTTACGGCAGGGGATCAGCCCCAGCATTTT
CDR3 protein: CASSFTAGDQPQHF

J gene: TRBJ2-2
clone size: NA
V gene: TRBV28
D gene: NA
CDR3 DNA: TGTGCCAGCAGTTTATGGGGGCGAAAGACCGGGGAGCTGTTTTTT
CDR3 protein: CASSLWGRKTGELFF

J gene: TRBJ2-1
clone size: NA
V gene: TRBV10-3
D gene: TRBD2
CDR3 DNA: TGTGCCATCAGTACGCCCGGGACTAGCGGGGGTGAGCAGTTCTTC
CDR3 protein: CAISTPGTSGGEQFF

J gene: TRBJ1-5
clone size: few
V gene: TRBV10-3
D gene: NA
CDR3 DNA: TGTGCCATCAGTGAGTCTGTCAGGAATCAGCCCCAGCATTTT
CDR3 protein: CAISESVRNQPQHF